These 3 T cell receptor beta chains originate from one sample sequenced in a study of blood T cell repertoires in COVID-19. Profiling relied on immunoSEQ multiplex PCR, and the TCRdb table lists in-frame clones only, not all of them. The table lists fewer than 200,000 clones, roughly 87% of them singletons. Sequenced: peripheral blood. These receptors all come from a man between 18 and 29 years old who had recovered from COVID-19.

The chain employs TRBV5-1 and TRBJ2-1; 9 nucleotides line up with TRBD2. This CDR3 has 16 residues. The germline V gene encodes CDR1 SGHRS and CDR2 YFSETQ. The trim removed 1 base at V and 4 bases at J, leaving 6 bases unmatched. This CDR3 reads CASSLFAGGVYNEQFF. The CDR3 coding sequence is TGCGCCAGCAGCTTGTTTGCGGGAGGGGTTTACAATGAGCAGTTCTTC. The full variable domain, in which reference TRBV5-1 and TRBJ2-1 provide the parts outside the CDR3, is KAGVTQTPRYLIKTRGQQVTLSCSPISGHRSVSWYQQTPGQGLQFLFEYFSETQRNKGNFPGRFSGRQFSNSRSEMNVSTLELGDSALYLCASSLFAGGVYNEQFFGPGTRLTVL.

The chain joins TRBV5-4 to TRBJ2-1; 7 bases fit TRBD1. There are 15 residues in the CDR3. From germline, CDR1 is SGHNT and CDR2 YYREEE (reference sequence). V lost 4 bases to trimming and J lost 3 bases; unmatched junction nucleotides: 7. The CDR3: CASSLGQVRYNEQFF. In DNA form, the CDR3 reads TGTGCCAGCAGCCTAGGACAGGTCCGCTACAATGAGCAGTTCTTC.

The V and J genes are TRBV6-2 or TRBV6-3 and TRBJ2-7, with 8 bases identical to TRBD2. Germline CDR1 MNHEY, CDR2 SVGEGT. CDR3 size: 14 residues. V lost 2 bases, J lost 4 bases, and 4 bases stayed unmatched. The CDR3 region is CASSYGAGGYEQYF. Here the CDR3 DNA reads TGTGCCAGCAGTTACGGTGCGGGGGGATACGAGCAGTACTTC.